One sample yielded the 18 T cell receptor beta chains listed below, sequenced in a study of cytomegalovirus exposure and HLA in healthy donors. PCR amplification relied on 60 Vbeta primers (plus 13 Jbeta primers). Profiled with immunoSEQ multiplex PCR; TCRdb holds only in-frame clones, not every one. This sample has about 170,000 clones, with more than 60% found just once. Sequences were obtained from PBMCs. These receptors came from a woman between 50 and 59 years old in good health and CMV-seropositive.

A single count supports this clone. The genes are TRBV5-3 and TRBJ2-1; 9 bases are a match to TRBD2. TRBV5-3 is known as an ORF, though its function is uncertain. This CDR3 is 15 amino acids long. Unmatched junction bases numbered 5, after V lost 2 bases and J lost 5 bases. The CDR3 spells CARSFAGGPDNEQFF. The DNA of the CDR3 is TGTGCCAGAAGCTTTGCGGGGGGGCCGGACAATGAGCAGTTCTTC.

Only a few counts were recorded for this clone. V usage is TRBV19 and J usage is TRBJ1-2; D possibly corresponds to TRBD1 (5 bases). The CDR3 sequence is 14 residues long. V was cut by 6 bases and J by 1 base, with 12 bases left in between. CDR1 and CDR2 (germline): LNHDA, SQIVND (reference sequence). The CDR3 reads CASRAQRGNYGYTF. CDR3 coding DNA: TGTGCCAGTAGAGCACAAAGGGGTAACTATGGCTACACCTTC.

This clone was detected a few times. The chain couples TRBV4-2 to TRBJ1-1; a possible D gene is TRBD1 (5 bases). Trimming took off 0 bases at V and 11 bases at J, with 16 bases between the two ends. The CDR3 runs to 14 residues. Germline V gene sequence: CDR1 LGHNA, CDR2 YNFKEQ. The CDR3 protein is CASSQDAGRLSAFF. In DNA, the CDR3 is TGTGCCAGCAGCCAAGATGCAGGGCGGTTAAGTGCTTTCTTT.

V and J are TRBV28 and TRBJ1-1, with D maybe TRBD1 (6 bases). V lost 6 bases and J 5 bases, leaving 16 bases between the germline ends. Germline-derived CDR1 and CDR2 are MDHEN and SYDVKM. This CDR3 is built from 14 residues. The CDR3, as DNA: TGTGCCAGCAGGAACACAGGGTGGGGGACTGAAGCTTTCTTT. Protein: CASRNTGWGTEAFF.

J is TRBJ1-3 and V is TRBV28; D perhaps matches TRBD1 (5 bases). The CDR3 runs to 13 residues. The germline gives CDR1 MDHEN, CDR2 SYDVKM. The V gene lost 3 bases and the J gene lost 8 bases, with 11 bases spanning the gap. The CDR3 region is CASSFNRGDTIYF. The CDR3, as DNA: TGTGCCAGCAGTTTTAATCGGGGGGACACCATATATTTT.

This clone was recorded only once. This CDR3 is CASTILAGSRGTGELFF. The DNA for the CDR3 is TGTGCCAGCACAATCTTAGCGGGGAGCCGTGGCACCGGGGAGCTGTTTTTT. V is TRBV5-6 and J is TRBJ2-2; TRBD2 aligns across 8 bases. The junction had 14 bases not matched to a gene; V was cut back by 6 bases and J by 4 bases. Germline-derived CDR1 and CDR2 are SGHDT and YYEEEE. The CDR3 covers 17 residues. Drawing the rest from reference TRBV5-6 and TRBJ2-2, the complete variable domain is DAGVTQSPTHLIKTRGQQVTLRCSPKSGHDTVSWYQQALGQGPQFIFQYYEEEERQRGNFPDRFSGHQFPNYSSELNVNALLLGDSALYLCASTILAGSRGTGELFFGEGSRLTVL.

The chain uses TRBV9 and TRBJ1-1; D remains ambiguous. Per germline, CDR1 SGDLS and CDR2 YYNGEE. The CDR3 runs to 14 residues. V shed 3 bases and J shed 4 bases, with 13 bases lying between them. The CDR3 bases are TGTGCCAGCAGCGCACTCGCTAGTGTCACTGAAGCTTTCTTT. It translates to CASSALASVTEAFF.

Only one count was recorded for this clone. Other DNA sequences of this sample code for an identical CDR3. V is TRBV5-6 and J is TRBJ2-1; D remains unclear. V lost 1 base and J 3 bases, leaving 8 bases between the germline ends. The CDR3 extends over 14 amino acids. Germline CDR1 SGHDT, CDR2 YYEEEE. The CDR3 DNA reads TGTGCCAGCAGCTTGTACAGCTACTACAATGAGCAGTTCTTC. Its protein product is CASSLYSYYNEQFF.

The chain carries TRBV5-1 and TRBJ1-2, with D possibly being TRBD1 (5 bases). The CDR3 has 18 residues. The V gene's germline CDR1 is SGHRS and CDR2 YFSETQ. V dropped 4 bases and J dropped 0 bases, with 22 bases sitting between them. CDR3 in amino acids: CASSPRRGGAVTNYGYTF. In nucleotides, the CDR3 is TGCGCCAGCAGCCCCCGGAGGGGAGGGGCCGTGACTAACTATGGCTACACCTTC.

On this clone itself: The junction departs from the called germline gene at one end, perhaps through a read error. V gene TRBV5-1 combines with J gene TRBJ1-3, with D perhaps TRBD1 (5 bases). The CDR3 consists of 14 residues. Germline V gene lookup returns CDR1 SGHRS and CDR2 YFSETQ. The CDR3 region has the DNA TGCGCCGGCAGCTGGGGCGACTCTGGAAACACCATATATTTT. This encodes CAGSWGDSGNTIYF.

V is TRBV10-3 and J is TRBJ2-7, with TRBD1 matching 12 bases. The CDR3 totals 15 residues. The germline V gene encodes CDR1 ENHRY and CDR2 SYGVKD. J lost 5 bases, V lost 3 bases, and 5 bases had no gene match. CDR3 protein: CAISDPGTGGHEQYF. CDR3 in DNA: TGTGCCATCAGTGACCCCGGGACAGGGGGCCACGAGCAGTACTTC.

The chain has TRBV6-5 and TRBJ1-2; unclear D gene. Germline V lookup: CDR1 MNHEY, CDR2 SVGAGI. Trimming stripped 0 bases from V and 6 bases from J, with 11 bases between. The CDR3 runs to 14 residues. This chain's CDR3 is CASSYSIRSDGYTF. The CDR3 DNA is TGTGCCAGCAGTTACTCGATTCGGTCGGATGGCTACACCTTC.

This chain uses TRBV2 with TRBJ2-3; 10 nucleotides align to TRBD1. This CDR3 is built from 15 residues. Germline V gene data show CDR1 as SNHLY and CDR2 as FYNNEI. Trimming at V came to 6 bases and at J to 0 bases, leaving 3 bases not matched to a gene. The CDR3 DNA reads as TGTGCCAGCAGAGGGACAGGGGCGAGCACAGATACGCAGTATTTT. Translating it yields CASRGTGASTDTQYF.

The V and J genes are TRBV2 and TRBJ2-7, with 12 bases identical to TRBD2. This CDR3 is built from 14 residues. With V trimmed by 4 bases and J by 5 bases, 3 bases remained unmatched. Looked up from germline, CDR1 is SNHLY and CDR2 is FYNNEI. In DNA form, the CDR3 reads TGTGCCAGCAGTGTACTAGCGGGAGGAGACGAGCAGTACTTC. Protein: CASSVLAGGDEQYF.

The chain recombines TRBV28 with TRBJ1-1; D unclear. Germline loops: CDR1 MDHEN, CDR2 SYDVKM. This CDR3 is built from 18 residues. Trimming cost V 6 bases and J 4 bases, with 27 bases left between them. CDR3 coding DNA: TGTGCCAGCAGAGACGGGAGGGCAGGTCGGGAATGGGGCACTGAAGCTTTCTTT. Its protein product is CASRDGRAGREWGTEAFF.

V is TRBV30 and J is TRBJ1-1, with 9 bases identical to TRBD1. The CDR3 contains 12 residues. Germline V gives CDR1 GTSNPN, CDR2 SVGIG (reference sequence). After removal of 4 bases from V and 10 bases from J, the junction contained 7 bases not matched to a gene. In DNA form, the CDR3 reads TGTGCCTGGACACAGGGGGCTCGGGGAGCTTTCTTT. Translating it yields CAWTQGARGAFF.

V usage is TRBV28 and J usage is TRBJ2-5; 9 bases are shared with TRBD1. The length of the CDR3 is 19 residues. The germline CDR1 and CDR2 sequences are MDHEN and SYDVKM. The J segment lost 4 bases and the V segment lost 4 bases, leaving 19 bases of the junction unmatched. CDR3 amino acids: CASSSYAWGQGVVGETQYF. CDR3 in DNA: TGTGCCAGCAGTTCATACGCCTGGGGACAGGGAGTAGTTGGAGAGACCCAGTACTTC.

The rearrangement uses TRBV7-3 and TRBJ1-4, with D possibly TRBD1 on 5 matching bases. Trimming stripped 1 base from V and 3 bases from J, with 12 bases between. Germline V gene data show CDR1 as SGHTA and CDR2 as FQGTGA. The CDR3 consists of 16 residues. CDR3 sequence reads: CASSLRTAGPNEKLFF. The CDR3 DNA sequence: TGTGCCAGCAGCTTAAGAACAGCGGGGCCTAATGAAAAACTGTTTTTT.